The 18 T cell receptor beta chains in this list originate from one sample, sequenced in a study of blood T cell repertoires in COVID-19. Sequenced by immunoSEQ multiplex PCR; TCRdb stores in-frame clones only, minus some. The profile shows about 190,000 clones, around 87% of them singletons. The sample consisted of peripheral blood. These receptors came from a man aged 50 to 59 with acute or convalescent COVID-19.

The CDR3 coding sequence is TGTGCCAGCAGTGACCACAGGGGAGGGACCCAGTACTTC. Its protein product is CASSDHRGGTQYF. This chain uses TRBV6-1 with TRBJ2-5; tentatively, D is TRBD1 (7 bases). Germline V gene data show CDR1 as MNHNS and CDR2 as SASEGT. This CDR3 is 13 amino acids long. Deletions cut 3 bases from V and 7 bases from J, with 12 bases between.

This rearrangement joins TRBV7-8 to TRBJ2-2; weak D call: TRBD2 (6 bases). CDR1 and CDR2 (germline): SGHVS, FQNEAQ. V dropped 1 base and J dropped 4 bases, with 13 bases sitting between them. The CDR3 sequence is 16 residues long. CDR3 protein: CASSLVPVGGTGELFF. DNA of the CDR3: TGTGCCAGCAGCTTAGTTCCGGTGGGAGGCACCGGGGAGCTGTTTTTT.

This clone was counted only a few times. The rearrangement uses TRBV5-1 and TRBJ2-5, with a tentative D call TRBD1 (6 bases). Germline V gene sequence: CDR1 SGHRS, CDR2 YFSETQ. V shed 4 bases and J shed 1 base, with 11 bases lying between them. This CDR3 has 14 amino acids. This chain's CDR3 is CASSPGQSQETQYF. CDR3 coding DNA: TGCGCCAGCAGCCCCGGACAGAGCCAAGAGACCCAGTACTTC.

This chain links TRBV5-4 with TRBJ2-3; 10 bases agree with TRBD1. Germline V CDR1 and CDR2: SGHNT, YYREEE (reference sequence). The CDR3 spans 15 residues. The ends lost 0 bases at V and 7 bases at J; junction bases unmatched: 5. This chain's CDR3 is CASSLGQGAWNTQYF. For the CDR3, the DNA is TGTGCCAGCAGCTTGGGACAGGGGGCATGGAATACGCAGTATTTT.

This clone appeared a single time. The chain employs TRBV30 and TRBJ1-5, with D perhaps matching TRBD1 (5 bases). Trimming cost V 0 bases and J 7 bases, with 13 bases left between them. The germline gives CDR1 GTSNPN, CDR2 SVGIG (reference sequence). CDR3 length: 14 amino acids. CDR3 bases: TGTGCCTGGAGTGTAGCGGGGGGGAGACAGCCCCAGCATTTT. Amino acid sequence: CAWSVAGGRQPQHF. The full variable domain, in which reference TRBV30 and TRBJ1-5 provide the parts outside the CDR3, is SQTIHQWPATLVQPVGSPLSLECTVEGTSNPNLYWYRQAAGRGLQLLFYSVGIGQISSEVPQNLSASRPQDRQFILSSKKLLLSDSGFYLCAWSVAGGRQPQHFGDGTRLSIL.

The chain links TRBV30 to TRBJ2-3, with TRBD2 matching 8 bases. There are 19 residues in the CDR3. V trimming: 2 bases; J trimming: 3 bases; junction bases outside the gene matches: 19. Looked up from germline, CDR1 is GTSNPN and CDR2 is SVGIG (reference sequence). CDR3 in amino acids: CAWSPLRVLAVGQTDTQYF. CDR3 nucleotides: TGTGCCTGGAGTCCCCTAAGGGTACTAGCGGTGGGGCAAACAGATACGCAGTATTTT.

This clone has just a few counts. The chain recombines TRBV7-2 with TRBJ2-3; D might be TRBD2 (7 bases). Trimming stripped 2 bases from V and 0 bases from J, with 12 bases between. CDR1 is SGHTA, CDR2 FQGNSA, per germline. The CDR3 extends over 16 amino acids. CDR3 amino acids: CASSLRAGASTDTQYF. In DNA, the CDR3 is TGTGCCAGCAGCTTAAGGGCGGGGGCCAGCACAGATACGCAGTATTTT.

CDR3 in amino acids: CASSRRNLAENTGELFF. The CDR3 bases are TGTGCCAGCAGCCGTCGGAATCTAGCGGAAAACACCGGGGAGCTGTTTTTT. The chain combines TRBV7-9 with TRBJ2-2, with 7 bases matching TRBD2. This CDR3 comprises 17 residues. Germline V gene data show CDR1 as SEHNR and CDR2 as FQNEAQ (reference sequence). The ends lost 5 bases at V and 2 bases at J; junction bases unmatched: 11.

This clone was seen a handful of times. The CDR3 sequence: CASSFVNYGYTF. The CDR3 DNA reads as TGTGCCAGCAGTTTCGTTAACTATGGCTACACCTTC. The chain carries TRBV6-2 or TRBV6-3 and TRBJ1-2; D unresolved. Germline CDR1 MNHEY, CDR2 SVGEGT. Trimming removed 4 bases from V and 1 base from J, with 4 bases in between. The CDR3 has 12 residues.

The chain is built from TRBV9 and TRBJ2-7, with D maybe TRBD1 (6 bases). Germline V gene sequence: CDR1 SGDLS, CDR2 YYNGEE. CDR3 length equals 15 residues. The V gene lost 2 bases and the J gene lost 2 bases, with 14 bases spanning the gap. CDR3 coding DNA: TGTGCCAGCAGCGTCACCGGGACACCCACCTACGAGCAGTACTTC. Amino acids: CASSVTGTPTYEQYF.

Here the CDR3 DNA reads TGTGCCAGCAGTAATCCGACAGGCCTTGGGGAAAAACTGTTTTTT. It codes for CASSNPTGLGEKLFF. V gene TRBV11-2 combines with J gene TRBJ1-4; tentatively, D is TRBD1 (6 bases). CDR3 length: 15 amino acids. The germline V and J ends were trimmed by 6 bases and 8 bases, with 19 bases remaining between them. The V gene's germline CDR1 is SGHAT and CDR2 FQNNGV.

The chain has TRBV27 and TRBJ2-5, with 7 bases that match TRBD2. The CDR3 has 14 amino acids. Germline CDR1 MNHEY, CDR2 SMNVEV (reference sequence). Trimming removed 2 bases from V and 9 bases from J; junction bases left unmatched: 9. In nucleotides, the CDR3 is TGTGCCAGCAGTTTACTTGACCCCGGGGGGTCCCAGTACTTC. The encoded protein is CASSLLDPGGSQYF.

The chain uses TRBV5-1 and TRBJ2-1; a weak D match, TRBD2 (6 bases). Trimming shortened V by 0 bases and J by 7 bases, and 14 bases separated the two germline ends. Germline V gene data show CDR1 as SGHRS and CDR2 as YFSETQ. The CDR3 contains 15 residues. The CDR3 sequence is CASSLDPRGGNEQFF. CDR3 in DNA: TGCGCCAGCAGCTTGGACCCGCGGGGTGGGAATGAGCAGTTCTTC.

V is TRBV7-8 and J is TRBJ2-7, with 10 bases that match TRBD2. V dropped 1 base and J dropped 3; count of bases not matched to a gene: 6. The germline V gene encodes CDR1 SGHVS and CDR2 FQNEAQ. This CDR3 contains 16 residues. CDR3 coding DNA: TGTGCCAGCAGCTTAGTAGCGGGGGGACCCAACTACGAGCAGTACGTC. It codes for CASSLVAGGPNYEQYV.

The chain links TRBV19 to TRBJ1-4; D is ambiguous. This CDR3 is 12 amino acids long. V lost 5 bases and J 4 bases, leaving 5 bases between the germline ends. Germline V gene sequence: CDR1 LNHDA, CDR2 SQIVND (reference sequence). The CDR3 protein is CASSPNNEKLFF. The CDR3 DNA sequence: TGTGCCAGTAGTCCAAATAATGAAAAACTGTTTTTT. The full variable domain, rest sourced from reference TRBV19 and TRBJ1-4, is DGGITQSPKYLFRKEGQNVTLSCEQNLNHDAMYWYRQDPGQGLRLIYYSQIVNDFQKGDIAEGYSVSREKKESFPLTVTSAQKNPTAFYLCASSPNNEKLFFGSGTQLSVL.

The V gene is TRBV12-5, the J gene TRBJ1-1; D is perhaps TRBD1 (6 bases). The CDR3 length is 17 residues. V gave up 2 bases and J gave up 2 bases, with 18 bases separating them. Germline V gene lookup returns CDR1 LGHNT and CDR2 FRNRAP. CDR3 loop: CASGLWDTSHLNTEAFF. Written as DNA, the CDR3 is TGTGCTAGTGGTTTGTGGGACACAAGCCATTTAAACACTGAAGCTTTCTTT.

V and J are TRBV13 and TRBJ2-3, with 9 bases fitting TRBD2. The germline V gene encodes CDR1 PRHDT and CDR2 FYEKMQ (reference sequence). V shed 5 bases, J shed 4 bases, and the junction held 13 bases outside the gene matches. The length of the CDR3 is 17 residues. The CDR3 DNA follows: TGTGCCAGCAGCCAGAAGGTAGCGGGAGATCTCGCAGATACGCAGTATTTT. It encodes CASSQKVAGDLADTQYF.

The chain carries TRBV6-5 and TRBJ1-5; a possible D gene is TRBD1 (6 bases). The V end lost 8 bases, the J end lost 2 bases, and 13 bases lay between the germline ends. This CDR3 is 14 amino acids long. The germline V gene encodes CDR1 MNHEY and CDR2 SVGAGI. The DNA of the CDR3 is TGTGCCAGCGGACAGCTTTTAGGCAATCAGCCCCAGCATTTT. This gives the protein CASGQLLGNQPQHF.